Below, one T cell receptor beta chain is given with its context. Reverse transcription of extracted RNA yielded cDNA, which provided the sequencing template. Sequenced by immunoSEQ multiplex PCR; TCRdb stores in-frame clones only, minus some. The sample contains about 200,000 clones, 60% to 70% of which appear only once. Noted treatment: oral pan-JAK inhibitor, 5-10 mg twice daily. From germline, CDR1 is GTSNPN and CDR2 SVGIG (reference sequence). This CDR3 has 17 residues. Trimming left V 2 bases short and J 1 base short, with 17 bases between. These data are taken from a study of CD8+ T cells in alopecia areata.

This clonotype was obtained from a human donor with alopecia areata. Sequencing used CD4+ T cells sorted from blood, obtained at week 4, from a patient treated with tofacitinib. The V gene is TRBV30, the J gene TRBJ2-2; D gene ambiguous. The CDR3 DNA follows: TGTGCCTGGAGTCCCTTAATAGCTATCCTGAACACCGGGGAGCTGTTTTTT. This gives the protein CAWSPLIAILNTGELFF.